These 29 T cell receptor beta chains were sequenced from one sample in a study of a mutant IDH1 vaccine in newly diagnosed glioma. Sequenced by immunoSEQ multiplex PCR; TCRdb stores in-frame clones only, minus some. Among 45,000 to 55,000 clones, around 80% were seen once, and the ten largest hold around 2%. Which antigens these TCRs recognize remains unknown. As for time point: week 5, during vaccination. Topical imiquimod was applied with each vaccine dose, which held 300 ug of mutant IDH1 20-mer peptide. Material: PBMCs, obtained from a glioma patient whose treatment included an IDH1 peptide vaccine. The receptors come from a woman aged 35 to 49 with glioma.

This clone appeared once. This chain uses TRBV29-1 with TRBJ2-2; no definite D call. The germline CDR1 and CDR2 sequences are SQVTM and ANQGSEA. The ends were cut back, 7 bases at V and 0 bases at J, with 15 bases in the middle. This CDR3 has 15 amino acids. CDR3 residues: CSAVKGPTNTGELFF. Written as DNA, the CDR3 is TGCAGCGCAGTTAAGGGTCCGACGAACACCGGGGAGCTGTTTTTT.

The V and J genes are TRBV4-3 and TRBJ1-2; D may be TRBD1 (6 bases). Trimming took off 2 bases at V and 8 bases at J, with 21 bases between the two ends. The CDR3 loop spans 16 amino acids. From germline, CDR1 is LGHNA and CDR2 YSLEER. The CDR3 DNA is TGCGCCAGCAGCCAATCTGCAAACGGCAGGGGAGGCGGCTACACCTTC. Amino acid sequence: CASSQSANGRGGGYTF.

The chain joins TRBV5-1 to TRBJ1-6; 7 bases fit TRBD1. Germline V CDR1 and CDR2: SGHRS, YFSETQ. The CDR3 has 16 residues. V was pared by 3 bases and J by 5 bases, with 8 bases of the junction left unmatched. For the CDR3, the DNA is TGCGCCAGCAGCTCCCCCACCGGGACAGATAATTCACCCCTCCACTTT. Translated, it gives CASSSPTGTDNSPLHF.

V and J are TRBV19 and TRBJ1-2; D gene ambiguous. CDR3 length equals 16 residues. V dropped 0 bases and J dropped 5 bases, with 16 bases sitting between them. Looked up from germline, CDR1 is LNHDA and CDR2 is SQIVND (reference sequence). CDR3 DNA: TGTGCCAGTAGTATAGAAGCCACAGCGAGCCCTTATGGCTACACCTTC. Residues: CASSIEATASPYGYTF.

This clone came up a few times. The CDR3, as DNA: TGTGCCAGCAGCTTGGAGGGGGGCGCGGGTCAGCCCCAGCATTTT. Translation: CASSLEGGAGQPQHF. J is TRBJ1-5 and V is TRBV5-6, with a weak D call TRBD1 (6 bases). CDR3 length equals 15 residues. Looked up from germline, CDR1 is SGHDT and CDR2 is YYEEEE. With 0 bases removed from V and 6 bases from J, the gap between germline ends came to 13 bases. Full variable domain (remainder filled in from reference TRBV5-6 and TRBJ1-5): DAGVTQSPTHLIKTRGQQVTLRCSPKSGHDTVSWYQQALGQGPQFIFQYYEEEERQRGNFPDRFSGHQFPNYSSELNVNALLLGDSALYLCASSLEGGAGQPQHFGDGTRLSIL.

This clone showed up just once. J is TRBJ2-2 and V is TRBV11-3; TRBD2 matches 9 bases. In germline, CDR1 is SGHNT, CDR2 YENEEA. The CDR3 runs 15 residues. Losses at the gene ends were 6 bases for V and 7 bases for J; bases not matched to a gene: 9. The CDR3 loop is CASRRTSAGGGELFF. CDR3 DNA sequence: TGTGCCAGCAGGAGGACTAGCGCGGGGGGCGGGGAGCTGTTTTTT. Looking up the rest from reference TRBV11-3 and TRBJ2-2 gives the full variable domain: EAGVVQSPRYKIIEKKQPVAFWCNPISGHNTLYWYLQNLGQGPELLIRYENEEAVDDSQLPKDRFSAERLKGVDSTLKIQPAELGDSAVYLCASRRTSAGGGELFFGEGSRLTVL.

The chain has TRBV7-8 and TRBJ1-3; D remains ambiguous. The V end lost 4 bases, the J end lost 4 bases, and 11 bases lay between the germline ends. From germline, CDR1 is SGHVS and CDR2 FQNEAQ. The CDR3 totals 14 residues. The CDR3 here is CASSSEYRGNTIYF. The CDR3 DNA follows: TGTGCCAGCAGCTCGGAATATCGGGGAAACACCATATATTTT.

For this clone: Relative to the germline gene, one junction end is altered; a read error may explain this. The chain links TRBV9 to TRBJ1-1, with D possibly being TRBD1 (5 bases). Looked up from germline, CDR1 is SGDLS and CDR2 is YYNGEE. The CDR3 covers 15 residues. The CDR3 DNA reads TGTGCCAGCGGCGTAGGGTCGGCCAGGGCCACTGAAGCTTTCTTT. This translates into CASGVGSARATEAFF. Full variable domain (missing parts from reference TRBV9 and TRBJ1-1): DSGVTQTPKHLITATGQRVTLRCSPRSGDLSVYWYQQSLDQGLQFLIQYYNGEERAKGNILERFSAQQFPDLHSELNLSSLELGDSALYFCASGVGSARATEAFFGQGTRLTVV.

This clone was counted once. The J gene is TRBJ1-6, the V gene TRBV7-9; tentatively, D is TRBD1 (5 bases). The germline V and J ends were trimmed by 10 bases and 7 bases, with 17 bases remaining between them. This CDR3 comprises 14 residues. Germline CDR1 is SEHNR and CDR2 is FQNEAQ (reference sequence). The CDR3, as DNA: TGTGCCACTCAGACCGGGGGGTTAAATTCACCCCTCCACTTT. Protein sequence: CATQTGGLNSPLHF.

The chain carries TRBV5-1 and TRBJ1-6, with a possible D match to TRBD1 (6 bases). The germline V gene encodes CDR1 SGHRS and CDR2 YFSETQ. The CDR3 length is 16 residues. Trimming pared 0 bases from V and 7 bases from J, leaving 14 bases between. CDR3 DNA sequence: TGCGCCAGCAGCTTGGCCGTGGGACAAAGAAATTCACCCCTCCACTTT. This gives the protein CASSLAVGQRNSPLHF.

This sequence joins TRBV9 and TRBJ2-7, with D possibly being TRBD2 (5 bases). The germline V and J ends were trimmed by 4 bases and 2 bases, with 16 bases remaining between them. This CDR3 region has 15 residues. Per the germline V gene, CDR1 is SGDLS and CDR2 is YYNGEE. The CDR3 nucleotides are TGTGCCAGCAGCCCAAGGGTCGGGGTAGCCTACGAGCAGTACTTC. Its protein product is CASSPRVGVAYEQYF. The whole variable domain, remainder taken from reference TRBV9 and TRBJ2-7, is DSGVTQTPKHLITATGQRVTLRCSPRSGDLSVYWYQQSLDQGLQFLIQYYNGEERAKGNILERFSAQQFPDLHSELNLSSLELGDSALYFCASSPRVGVAYEQYFGPGTRLTVT.

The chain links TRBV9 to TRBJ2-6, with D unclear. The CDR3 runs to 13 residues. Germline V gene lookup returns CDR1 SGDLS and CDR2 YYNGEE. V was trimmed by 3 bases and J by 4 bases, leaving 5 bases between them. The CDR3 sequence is CASSDSGANVLTF. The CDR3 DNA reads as TGTGCCAGCAGCGACTCCGGGGCCAACGTCCTGACTTTC.

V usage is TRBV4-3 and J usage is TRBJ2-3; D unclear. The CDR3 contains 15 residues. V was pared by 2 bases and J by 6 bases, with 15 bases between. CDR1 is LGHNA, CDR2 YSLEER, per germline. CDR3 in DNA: TGCGCCAGCAGCCAACTTCCCACCGACTCCGATACGCAGTATTTT. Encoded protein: CASSQLPTDSDTQYF.

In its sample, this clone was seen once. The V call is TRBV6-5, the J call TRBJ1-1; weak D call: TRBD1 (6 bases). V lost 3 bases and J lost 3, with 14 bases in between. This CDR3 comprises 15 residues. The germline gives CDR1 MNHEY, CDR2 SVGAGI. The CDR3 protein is CASSYGAGDYTEAFF. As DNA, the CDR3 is TGTGCCAGCAGTTATGGGGCAGGGGATTACACTGAAGCTTTCTTT.

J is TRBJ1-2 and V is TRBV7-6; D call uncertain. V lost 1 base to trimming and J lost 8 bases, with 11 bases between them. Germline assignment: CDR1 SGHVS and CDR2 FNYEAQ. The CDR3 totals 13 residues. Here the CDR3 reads CASSLGPNGGYTF. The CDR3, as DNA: TGTGCCAGCAGCTTAGGTCCTAACGGGGGCTACACCTTC.

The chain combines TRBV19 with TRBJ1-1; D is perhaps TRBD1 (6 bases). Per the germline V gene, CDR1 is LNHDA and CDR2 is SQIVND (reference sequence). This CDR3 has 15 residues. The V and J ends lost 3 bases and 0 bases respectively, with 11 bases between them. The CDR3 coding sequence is TGTGCCAGTAGTATCACAGGGCCCATGAACACTGAAGCTTTCTTT. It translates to CASSITGPMNTEAFF.

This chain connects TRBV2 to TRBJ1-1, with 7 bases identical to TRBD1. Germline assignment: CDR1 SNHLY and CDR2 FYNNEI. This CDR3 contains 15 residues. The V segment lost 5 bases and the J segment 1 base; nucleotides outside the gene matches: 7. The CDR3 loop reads CASSRQGGGNTEAFF. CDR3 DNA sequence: TGTGCCAGCAGTCGACAGGGAGGGGGGAACACTGAAGCTTTCTTT.

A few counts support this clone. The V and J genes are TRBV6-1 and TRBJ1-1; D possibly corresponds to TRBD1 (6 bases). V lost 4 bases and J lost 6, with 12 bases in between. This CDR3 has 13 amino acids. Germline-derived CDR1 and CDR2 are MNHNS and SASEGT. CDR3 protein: CASSAVGTSEAFF. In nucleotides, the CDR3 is TGTGCCAGCAGTGCTGTCGGGACATCTGAAGCTTTCTTT.

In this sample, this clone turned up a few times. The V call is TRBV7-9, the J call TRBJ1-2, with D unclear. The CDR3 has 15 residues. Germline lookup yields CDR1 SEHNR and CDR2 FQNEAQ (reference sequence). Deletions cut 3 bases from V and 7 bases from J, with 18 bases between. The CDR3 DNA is TGTGCCAGCAGCTTTTCCTTCGCCCCCCTCAGTGGCTACACCTTC. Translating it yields CASSFSFAPLSGYTF.

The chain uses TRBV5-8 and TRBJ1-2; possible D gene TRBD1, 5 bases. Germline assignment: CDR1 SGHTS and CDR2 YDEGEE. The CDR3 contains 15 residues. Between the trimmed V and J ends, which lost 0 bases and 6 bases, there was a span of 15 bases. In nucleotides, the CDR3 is TGTGCCAGCAGCTTGGGGGACCTGAGGTCTGATGGCTACACCTTC. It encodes CASSLGDLRSDGYTF.

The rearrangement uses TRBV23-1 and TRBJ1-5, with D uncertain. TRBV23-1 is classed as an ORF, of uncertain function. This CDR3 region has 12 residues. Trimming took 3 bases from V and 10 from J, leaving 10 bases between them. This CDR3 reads CASSQVYRPQHF. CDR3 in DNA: TGCGCCAGCAGTCAGGTCTACAGACCCCAGCATTTT.

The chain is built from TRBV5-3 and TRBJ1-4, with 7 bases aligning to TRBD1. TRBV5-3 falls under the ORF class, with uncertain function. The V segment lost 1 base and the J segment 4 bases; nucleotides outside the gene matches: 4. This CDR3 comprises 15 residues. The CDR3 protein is CARSLTGEFNEKLFF. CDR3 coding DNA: TGTGCCAGAAGCTTGACAGGGGAGTTTAATGAAAAACTGTTTTTT.

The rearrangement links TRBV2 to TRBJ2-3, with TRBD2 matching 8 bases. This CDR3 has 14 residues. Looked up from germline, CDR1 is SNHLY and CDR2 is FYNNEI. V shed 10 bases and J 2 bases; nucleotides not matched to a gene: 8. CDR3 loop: CANGRGGPTDTQYF. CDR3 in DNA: TGTGCCAACGGACGGGGGGGCCCCACAGATACGCAGTATTTT.

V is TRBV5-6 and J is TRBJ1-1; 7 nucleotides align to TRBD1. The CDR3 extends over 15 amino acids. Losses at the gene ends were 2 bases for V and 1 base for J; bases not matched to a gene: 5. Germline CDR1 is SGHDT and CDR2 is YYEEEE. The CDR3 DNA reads TGTGCCAGCAGCTTCGGGGACAGCAAGAACACTGAAGCTTTCTTT. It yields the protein CASSFGDSKNTEAFF.

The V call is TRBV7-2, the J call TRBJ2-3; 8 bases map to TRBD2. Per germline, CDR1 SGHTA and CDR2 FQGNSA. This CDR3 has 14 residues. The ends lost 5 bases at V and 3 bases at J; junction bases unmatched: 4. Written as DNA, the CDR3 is TGTGCCAGCAGCATCGGGGGGGCGACAGATACGCAGTATTTT. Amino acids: CASSIGGATDTQYF.

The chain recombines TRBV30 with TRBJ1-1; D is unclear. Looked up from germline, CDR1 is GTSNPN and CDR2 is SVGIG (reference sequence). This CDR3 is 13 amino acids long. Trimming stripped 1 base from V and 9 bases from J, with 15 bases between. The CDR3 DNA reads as TGTGCCTGGAGTGCGGGGTCTGACCGCCAAGCTTTCTTT. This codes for CAWSAGSDRQAFF.

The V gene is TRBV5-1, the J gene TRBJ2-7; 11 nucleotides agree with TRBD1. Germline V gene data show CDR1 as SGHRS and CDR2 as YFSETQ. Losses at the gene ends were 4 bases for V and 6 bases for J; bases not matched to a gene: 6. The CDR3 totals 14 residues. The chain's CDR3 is CASSGRTGGFEQYF. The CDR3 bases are TGCGCCAGCAGCGGGAGGACAGGGGGCTTCGAGCAGTACTTC.

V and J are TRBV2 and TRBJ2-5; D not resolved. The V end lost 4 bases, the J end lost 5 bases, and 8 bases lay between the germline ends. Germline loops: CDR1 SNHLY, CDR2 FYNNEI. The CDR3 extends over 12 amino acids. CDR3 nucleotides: TGTGCCAGCAGTGGAAACGGGGAGACCCAGTACTTC. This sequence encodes CASSGNGETQYF.

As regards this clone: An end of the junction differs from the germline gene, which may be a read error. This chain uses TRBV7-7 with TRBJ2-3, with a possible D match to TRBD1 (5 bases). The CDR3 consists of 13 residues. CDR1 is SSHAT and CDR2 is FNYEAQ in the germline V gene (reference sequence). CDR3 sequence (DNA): TGTGCTAGCAGCCCCCAGGGAACGGATACGCAGTATTTT. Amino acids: CASSPQGTDTQYF.